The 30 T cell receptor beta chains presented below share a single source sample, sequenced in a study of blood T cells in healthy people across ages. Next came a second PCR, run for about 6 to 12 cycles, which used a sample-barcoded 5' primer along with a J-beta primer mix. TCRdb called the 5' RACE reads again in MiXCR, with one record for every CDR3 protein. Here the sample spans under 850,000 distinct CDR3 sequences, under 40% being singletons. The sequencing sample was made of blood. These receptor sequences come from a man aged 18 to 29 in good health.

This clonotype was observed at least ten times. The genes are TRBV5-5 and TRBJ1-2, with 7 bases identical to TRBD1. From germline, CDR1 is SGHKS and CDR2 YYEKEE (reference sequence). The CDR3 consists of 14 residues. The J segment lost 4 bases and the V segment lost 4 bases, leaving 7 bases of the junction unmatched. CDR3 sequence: CASSPGGGGYGYTF. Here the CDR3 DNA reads TGTGCCAGCAGCCCAGGGGGAGGGGGCTATGGCTACACCTTC.

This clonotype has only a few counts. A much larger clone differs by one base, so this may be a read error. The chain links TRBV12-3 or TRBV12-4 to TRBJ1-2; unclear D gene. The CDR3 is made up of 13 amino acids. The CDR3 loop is CASTKREDYDYTF. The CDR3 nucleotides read TGTGCCAGCACAAAGAGGGAGGACTATGACTACACCTTC.

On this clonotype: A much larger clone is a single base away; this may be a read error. The CDR3 here is CAISEREDTEAFF. CDR3 DNA sequence: TGTGCCATCAGTGAACGGGAGGACACTGAAGCTTTCTTT. The V gene is TRBV10-3, the J gene TRBJ1-1, with D uncertain. V lost 3 bases to trimming and J lost 3 bases, with 8 bases between them. Germline CDR1 ENHRY, CDR2 SYGVKD. This CDR3 is 13 amino acids long.

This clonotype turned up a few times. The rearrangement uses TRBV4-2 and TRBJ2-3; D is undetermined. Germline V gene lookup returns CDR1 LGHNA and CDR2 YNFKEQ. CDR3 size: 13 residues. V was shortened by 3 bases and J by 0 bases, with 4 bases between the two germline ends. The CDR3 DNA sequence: TGTGCCAGCAGCCACCCTAGCACAGATACGCAGTATTTT. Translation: CASSHPSTDTQYF.

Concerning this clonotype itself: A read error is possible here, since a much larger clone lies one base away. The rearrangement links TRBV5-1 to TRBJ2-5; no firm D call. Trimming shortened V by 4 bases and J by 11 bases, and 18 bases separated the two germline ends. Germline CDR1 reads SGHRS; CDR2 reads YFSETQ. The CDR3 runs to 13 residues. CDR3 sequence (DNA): TGCGCCAGCAGCCGTTTCCTACGGAATGAGCAGTACTTC. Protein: CASSRFLRNEQYF.

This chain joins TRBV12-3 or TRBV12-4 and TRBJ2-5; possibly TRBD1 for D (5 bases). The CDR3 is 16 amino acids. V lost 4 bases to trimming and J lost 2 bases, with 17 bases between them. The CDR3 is CASSSSSTVQQETQYF. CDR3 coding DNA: TGTGCCAGCAGTTCATCATCGACAGTACAACAAGAGACCCAGTACTTC.

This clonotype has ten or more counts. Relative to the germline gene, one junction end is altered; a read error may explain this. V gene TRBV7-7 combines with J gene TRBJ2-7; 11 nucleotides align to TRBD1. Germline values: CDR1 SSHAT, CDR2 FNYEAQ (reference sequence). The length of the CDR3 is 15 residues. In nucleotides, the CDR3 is TGTGCTAGCAGCTTAGGACAGGGGGCTGCGTACGAGCAGTACTTC. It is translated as CASSLGQGAAYEQYF.

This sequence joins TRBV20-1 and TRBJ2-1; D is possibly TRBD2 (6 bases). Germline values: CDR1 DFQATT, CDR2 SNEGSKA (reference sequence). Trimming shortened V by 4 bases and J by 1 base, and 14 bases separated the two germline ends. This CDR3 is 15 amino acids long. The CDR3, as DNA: TGCAGTGCTACCGCGAGGCGGGGTTCCTACAATGAGCAGTTCTTC. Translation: CSATARRGSYNEQFF.

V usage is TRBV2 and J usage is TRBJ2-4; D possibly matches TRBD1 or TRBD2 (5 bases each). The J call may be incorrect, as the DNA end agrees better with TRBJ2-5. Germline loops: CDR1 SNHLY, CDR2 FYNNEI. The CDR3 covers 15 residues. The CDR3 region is CASNRGSGSKETQYF. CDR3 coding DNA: TGTGCCAGCAACCGCGGGTCAGGGTCCAAAGAGACCCAGTACTTC.

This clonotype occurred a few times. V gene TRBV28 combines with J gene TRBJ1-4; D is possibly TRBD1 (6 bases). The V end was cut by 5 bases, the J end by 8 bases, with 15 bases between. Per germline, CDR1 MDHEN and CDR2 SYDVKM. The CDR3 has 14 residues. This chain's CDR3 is CASSPTTGLEKLFF. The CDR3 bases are TGTGCCAGCAGTCCGACAACAGGGCTGGAAAAACTGTTTTTT.

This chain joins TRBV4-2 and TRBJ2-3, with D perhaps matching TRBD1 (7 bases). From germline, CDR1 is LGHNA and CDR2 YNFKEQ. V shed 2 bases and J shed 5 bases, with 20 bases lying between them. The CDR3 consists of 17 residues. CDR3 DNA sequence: TGTGCCAGCAGCCAATACCCAGGGGGGAATGGTGAAGATACGCAGTATTTT. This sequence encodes CASSQYPGGNGEDTQYF.

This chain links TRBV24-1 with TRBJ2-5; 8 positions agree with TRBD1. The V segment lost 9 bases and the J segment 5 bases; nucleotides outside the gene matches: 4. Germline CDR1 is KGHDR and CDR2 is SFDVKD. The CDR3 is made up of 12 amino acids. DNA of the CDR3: TGTGCCACCGGGACAGGCCTGGAGACCCAGTACTTC. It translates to CATGTGLETQYF.

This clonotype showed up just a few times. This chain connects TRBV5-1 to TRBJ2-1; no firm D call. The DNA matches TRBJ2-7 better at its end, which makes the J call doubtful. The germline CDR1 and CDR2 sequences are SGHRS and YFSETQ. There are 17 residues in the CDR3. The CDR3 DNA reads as TGCGCCAGCAGCTCTCCCTCGGGCAGCCGCTCCTACAATGAGCAGTACTTC. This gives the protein CASSSPSGSRSYNEQYF.

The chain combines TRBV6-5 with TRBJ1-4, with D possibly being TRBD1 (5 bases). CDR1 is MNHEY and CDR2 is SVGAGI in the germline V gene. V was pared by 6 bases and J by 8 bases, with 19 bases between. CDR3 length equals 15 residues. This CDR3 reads CASSDGAGRGEKLFF. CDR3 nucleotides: TGTGCCAGCAGCGACGGGGCAGGCCGGGGAGAAAAACTGTTTTTT.

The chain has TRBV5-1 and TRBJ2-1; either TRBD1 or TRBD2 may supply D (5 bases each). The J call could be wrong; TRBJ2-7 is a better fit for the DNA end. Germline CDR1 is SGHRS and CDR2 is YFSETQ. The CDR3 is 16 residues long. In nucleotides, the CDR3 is TGCGCCAGCAGCCCCGGACGTCGGGGCTCCTACAATGAGCAGTACTTC. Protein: CASSPGRRGSYNEQYF.

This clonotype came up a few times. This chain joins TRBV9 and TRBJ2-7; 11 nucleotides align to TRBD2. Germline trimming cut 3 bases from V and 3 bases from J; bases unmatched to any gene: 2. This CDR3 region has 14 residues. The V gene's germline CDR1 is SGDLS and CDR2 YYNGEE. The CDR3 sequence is CASSEGLADYEQYF. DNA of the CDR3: TGTGCCAGCAGCGAGGGACTAGCGGACTACGAGCAGTACTTC.

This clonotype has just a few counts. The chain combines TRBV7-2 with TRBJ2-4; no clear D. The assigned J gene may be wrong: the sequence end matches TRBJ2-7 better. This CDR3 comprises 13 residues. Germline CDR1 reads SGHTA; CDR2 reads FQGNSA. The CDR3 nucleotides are TGTGCCAGCAGCCCTACGGCGACGGACGAGCAGTACTTC. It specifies CASSPTATDEQYF.

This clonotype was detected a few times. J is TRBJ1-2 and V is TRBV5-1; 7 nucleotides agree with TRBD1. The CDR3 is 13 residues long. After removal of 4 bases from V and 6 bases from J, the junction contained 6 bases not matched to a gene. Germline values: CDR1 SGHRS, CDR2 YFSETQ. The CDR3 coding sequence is TGCGCCAGCAGCCTCGAACAGGGGAATGGCTACACCTTC. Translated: CASSLEQGNGYTF. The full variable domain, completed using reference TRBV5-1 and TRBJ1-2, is KAGVTQTPRYLIKTRGQQVTLSCSPISGHRSVSWYQQTPGQGLQFLFEYFSETQRNKGNFPGRFSGRQFSNSRSEMNVSTLELGDSALYLCASSLEQGNGYTFGSGTRLTVV.

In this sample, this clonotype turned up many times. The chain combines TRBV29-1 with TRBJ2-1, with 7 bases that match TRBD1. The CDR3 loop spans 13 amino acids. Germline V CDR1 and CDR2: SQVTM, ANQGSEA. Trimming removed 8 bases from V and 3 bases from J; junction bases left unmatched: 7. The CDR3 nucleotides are TGCAGCAGCCGGGACAGAGACTACAATGAGCAGTTCTTC. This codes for CSSRDRDYNEQFF.

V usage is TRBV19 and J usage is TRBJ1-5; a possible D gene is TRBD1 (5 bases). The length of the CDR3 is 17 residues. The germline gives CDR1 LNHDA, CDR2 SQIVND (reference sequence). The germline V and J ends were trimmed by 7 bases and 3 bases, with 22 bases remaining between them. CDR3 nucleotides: TGTGCCAGTATCCCACGCCCCGGGGCCGCTTTCAATCAGCCCCAGCATTTT. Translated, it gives CASIPRPGAAFNQPQHF. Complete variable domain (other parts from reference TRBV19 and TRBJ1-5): DGGITQSPKYLFRKEGQNVTLSCEQNLNHDAMYWYRQDPGQGLRLIYYSQIVNDFQKGDIAEGYSVSREKKESFPLTVTSAQKNPTAFYLCASIPRPGAAFNQPQHFGDGTRLSIL.

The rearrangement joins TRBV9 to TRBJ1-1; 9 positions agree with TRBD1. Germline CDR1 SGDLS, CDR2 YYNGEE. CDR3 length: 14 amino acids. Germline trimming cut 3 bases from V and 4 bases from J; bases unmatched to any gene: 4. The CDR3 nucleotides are TGTGCCAGCAGCGCTCAGACAGGGGGCACTGAAGCTTTCTTT. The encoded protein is CASSAQTGGTEAFF. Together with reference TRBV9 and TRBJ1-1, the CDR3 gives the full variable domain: DSGVTQTPKHLITATGQRVTLRCSPRSGDLSVYWYQQSLDQGLQFLIQYYNGEERAKGNILERFSAQQFPDLHSELNLSSLELGDSALYFCASSAQTGGTEAFFGQGTRLTVV.

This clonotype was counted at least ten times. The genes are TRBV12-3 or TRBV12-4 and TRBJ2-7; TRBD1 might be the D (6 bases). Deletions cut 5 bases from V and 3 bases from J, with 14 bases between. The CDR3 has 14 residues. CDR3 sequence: CASSPHDRRYEQYF. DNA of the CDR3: TGTGCCAGCAGTCCACACGACAGGCGCTACGAGCAGTACTTC.

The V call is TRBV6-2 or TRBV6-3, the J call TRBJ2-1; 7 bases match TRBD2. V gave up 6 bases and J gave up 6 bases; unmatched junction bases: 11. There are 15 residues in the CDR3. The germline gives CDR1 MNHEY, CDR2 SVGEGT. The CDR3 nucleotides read TGTGCCAGCAGACGGGGACCAGCGGGGAGCAATGAGCAGTTCTTC. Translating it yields CASRRGPAGSNEQFF.

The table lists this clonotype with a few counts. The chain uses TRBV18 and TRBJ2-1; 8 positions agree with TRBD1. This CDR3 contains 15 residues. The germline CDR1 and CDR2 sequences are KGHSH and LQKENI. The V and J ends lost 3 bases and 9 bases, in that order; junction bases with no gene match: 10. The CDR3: CASSPPSRGRTEQFF. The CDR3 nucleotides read TGTGCCAGCTCACCCCCGAGCAGGGGGCGAACTGAGCAGTTCTTC.

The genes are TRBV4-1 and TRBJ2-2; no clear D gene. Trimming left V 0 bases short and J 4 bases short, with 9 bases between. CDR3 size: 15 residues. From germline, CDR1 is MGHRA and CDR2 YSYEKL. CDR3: CASSQEGHFTGELFF. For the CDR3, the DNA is TGCGCCAGCAGCCAAGAAGGGCATTTCACCGGGGAGCTGTTTTTT.

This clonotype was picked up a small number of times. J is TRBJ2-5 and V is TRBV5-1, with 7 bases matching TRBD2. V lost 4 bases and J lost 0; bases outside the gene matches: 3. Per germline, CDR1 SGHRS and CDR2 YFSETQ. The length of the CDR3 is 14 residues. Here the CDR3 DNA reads TGCGCCAGCAGCCGAGGGAGGGACCAAGAGACCCAGTACTTC. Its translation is CASSRGRDQETQYF. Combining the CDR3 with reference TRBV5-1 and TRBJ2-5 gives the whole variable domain KAGVTQTPRYLIKTRGQQVTLSCSPISGHRSVSWYQQTPGQGLQFLFEYFSETQRNKGNFPGRFSGRQFSNSRSEMNVSTLELGDSALYLCASSRGRDQETQYFGPGTRLLVL.

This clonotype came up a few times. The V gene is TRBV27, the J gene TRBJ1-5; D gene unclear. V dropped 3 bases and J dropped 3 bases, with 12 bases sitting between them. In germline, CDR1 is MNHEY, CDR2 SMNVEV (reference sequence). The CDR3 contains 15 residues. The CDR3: CASSFFAGDNQPQHF. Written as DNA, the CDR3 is TGTGCCAGCAGTTTTTTTGCAGGAGACAATCAGCCCCAGCATTTT.

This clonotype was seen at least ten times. The CDR3 DNA reads as TGTGCCAGCAGTGGCGGGACAGTCTACAATGAGCAGTACTTC. Translation gives CASSGGTVYNEQYF. The V call is TRBV12-3 or TRBV12-4, the J call TRBJ2-7; D possibly corresponds to TRBD1 (7 bases). The length of the CDR3 is 14 residues. Trimming stripped 5 bases from V and 7 bases from J, with 18 bases between.

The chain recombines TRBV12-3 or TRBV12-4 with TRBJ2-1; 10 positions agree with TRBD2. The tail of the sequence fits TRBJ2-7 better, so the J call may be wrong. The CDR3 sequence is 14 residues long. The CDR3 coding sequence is TGTGCCAGCAGGGCCGGGACTAGCGTATACGAGCAGTACTTC. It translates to CASRAGTSVYEQYF.

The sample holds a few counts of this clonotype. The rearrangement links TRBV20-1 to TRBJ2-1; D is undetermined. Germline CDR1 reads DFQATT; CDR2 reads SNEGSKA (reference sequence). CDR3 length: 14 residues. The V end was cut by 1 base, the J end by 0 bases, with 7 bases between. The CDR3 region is CSARGPSSYNEQFF. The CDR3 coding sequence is TGCAGTGCTAGAGGGCCAAGCTCCTACAATGAGCAGTTCTTC.